This TCR beta chain emerged from a study of T-cell memory formation after mild COVID-19. Study observations and caveats: Clones contracting across day 15 to 85 had a balanced CD4/CD8 profile; later expanding clones leaned CD4+. The authors did not confirm SARS-CoV-2 specificity of second-wave clones peaking day 37. Cross-reactive memory appears to have joined, as suggested by some responding clones showing up in pre-infection memory.

The germline V gene has CDR1 SGHVS and CDR2 FQNEAQ. This CDR3 region has 16 residues. J lost 2 bases, V lost 1 base, and 3 bases had no gene match. The authors produced TCR alpha and TCR beta cDNA libraries with sample barcodes and UMIs by 5'RACE using constant-segment primers. TCRdb processed the 5' RACE reads anew with MiXCR; each CDR3 protein has one entry. This table holds approximately 390,000 distinct CDR3 sequences, 15% to 20% found once. Regarding this clonotype: Its antigen is not known.

The receptor was isolated from a man between 18 and 29 years old who had mild COVID-19 (a few samples of this study predate the infection). Cell type and time point are not known. The chain couples TRBV7-8 to TRBJ2-2; 8 bases agree with TRBD2. The sequencing sample was made of PBMCs or a T cell subset sorted from them (not recorded which). CDR3 in DNA: TGTGCCAGCAGCTTAGGGCGGGGGGAAAACACCGGGGAGCTGTTTTTT. It yields the protein CASSLGRGENTGELFF. Filled out from reference TRBV7-8 and TRBJ2-2, the complete variable domain reads GAGVSQSPRYKVAKRGQDVALRCDPISGHVSLFWYQQALGQGPEFLTYFQNEAQLDKSGLPSDRFFAERPEGSVSTLKIQRTQQEDSAVYLCASSLGRGENTGELFFGEGSRLTVL.